The 15 T cell receptor beta chains reported below all come from one sample, sequenced in a study of OX40 agonist ivuxolimab in advanced cancers. Profiling relied on immunoSEQ multiplex PCR, and the TCRdb table lists in-frame clones only, not all of them. The table shows about 82,000 clones, with roughly 85% occurring only once. The sample in question was CD4+ or CD8+ T cells sorted from blood, obtained in a trial of the OX40 agonist ivuxolimab. The receptors originated from an adult with an advanced solid tumor such as melanoma, head and neck, liver or kidney cancer.

On this clone itself: This CDR3 is also generated by other DNA sequences in the sample. Here the CDR3 reads CASSLDVGQPQHF. The DNA for the CDR3 is TGTGCCAGCAGTTTGGATGTGGGTCAGCCCCAGCATTTT. V gene TRBV27 combines with J gene TRBJ1-5; D remains unclear. This CDR3 is 13 amino acids long. V was clipped by 3 bases and J by 6 bases, with 9 bases between them. Germline V gives CDR1 MNHEY, CDR2 SMNVEV (reference sequence).

This chain joins TRBV5-8 and TRBJ2-7, with 7 bases fitting TRBD2. V gave up 0 bases and J gave up 6 bases; unmatched junction bases: 3. This CDR3 spans 13 amino acids. Germline values: CDR1 SGHTS, CDR2 YDEGEE. CDR3 protein: CASSLGGEGEQYF. In DNA form, the CDR3 reads TGTGCCAGCAGCTTGGGAGGGGAGGGCGAGCAGTACTTC.

This clone was counted a single time. The chain has TRBV4-3 and TRBJ2-7; perhaps TRBD1 as D (7 bases). The CDR3 sequence is 16 residues long. Trimming pared 2 bases from V and 4 bases from J, leaving 18 bases between. Germline-derived CDR1 and CDR2 are LGHNA and YSLEER. The CDR3 reads CASSQTQGTGDYEQYF. CDR3 bases: TGCGCCAGCAGCCAAACACAGGGGACGGGGGATTACGAGCAGTACTTC.

This clone has a single count. The genes are TRBV27 and TRBJ2-5; either TRBD1 or TRBD2 may supply D (5 bases each). The ends were cut back, 1 base at V and 1 base at J, with 7 bases in the middle. This CDR3 region has 14 residues. Germline CDR1 is MNHEY and CDR2 is SMNVEV (reference sequence). CDR3 nucleotides: TGTGCCAGCAGTTTATTCGGGGCCCAAGAGACCCAGTACTTC. Residues: CASSLFGAQETQYF.

This clone was detected only a few times. The J gene is TRBJ2-5, the V gene TRBV6-1; maybe TRBD1 (5 bases). Trimming pared 4 bases from V and 4 bases from J, leaving 10 bases between. CDR3 length equals 13 residues. Germline CDR1 is MNHNS and CDR2 is SASEGT. CDR3 protein: CASSARQGETQYF. The CDR3 DNA follows: TGTGCCAGCAGTGCCCGGCAGGGAGAGACCCAGTACTTC.

This chain uses TRBV7-3 with TRBJ2-2; 7 positions agree with TRBD1. This CDR3 is built from 16 residues. Trimming at V came to 4 bases and at J to 0 bases, leaving 5 bases not matched to a gene. The germline CDR1 and CDR2 sequences are SGHTA and FQGTGA. The CDR3 is CASSYYRGTNTGELFF. Here the CDR3 DNA reads TGTGCCAGCAGCTACTACAGGGGAACGAACACCGGGGAGCTGTTTTTT.

J is TRBJ1-1 and V is TRBV11-1; D ambiguous. V was pared by 3 bases and J by 3 bases, with 2 bases between. Germline V CDR1 and CDR2: SGHAT, FQDESV (reference sequence). The CDR3 consists of 11 residues. CDR3 sequence reads: CASSFDTEAFF. The CDR3 DNA follows: TGTGCCAGCAGCTTTGACACTGAAGCTTTCTTT.

This clone was seen only a few times. The genes are TRBV6-6 and TRBJ1-1; maybe TRBD1 (5 bases). V lost 2 bases and J lost 0, with 7 bases in between. CDR3 size: 14 residues. CDR1 is MNHNY, CDR2 SVGAGI, per germline (reference sequence). CDR3 in amino acids: CASSYGALNTEAFF. The CDR3 DNA sequence: TGTGCCAGCAGTTACGGGGCCCTGAACACTGAAGCTTTCTTT.

The rearrangement links TRBV11-2 to TRBJ1-2; D may be TRBD1 (5 bases). The CDR3 has 14 amino acids. CDR1 SGHAT and CDR2 FQNNGV come from the germline V gene. V was clipped by 1 base and J by 6 bases, with 12 bases between them. DNA of the CDR3: TGTGCCAGCAGCTTAGGATTCGGGGGAAATGGCTACACCTTC. Its protein product is CASSLGFGGNGYTF.

The V call is TRBV4-1, the J call TRBJ1-5; no definite D call. V lost 0 bases and J 0 bases, leaving 12 bases between the germline ends. The CDR3 length is 17 residues. CDR1 is MGHRA and CDR2 is YSYEKL in the germline V gene. The CDR3 region is CASSQDGYDNSNQPQHF. In DNA, the CDR3 is TGCGCCAGCAGCCAAGATGGTTACGATAATAGCAATCAGCCCCAGCATTTT.

The chain couples TRBV11-1 to TRBJ2-7; D is perhaps TRBD1 or TRBD2 (6 bases each). The V end was cut by 2 bases, the J end by 7 bases, with 18 bases between. The CDR3 is 15 residues long. Per germline, CDR1 SGHAT and CDR2 FQDESV (reference sequence). CDR3 bases: TGTGCCAGCAGCTTATCCCGGGGGCTCTTCCCTGAGCAGTACTTC. Protein: CASSLSRGLFPEQYF.

This chain connects TRBV7-9 to TRBJ2-7; 9 bases are shared with TRBD1. The V segment lost 5 bases and the J segment 7 bases; nucleotides outside the gene matches: 9. Per germline, CDR1 SEHNR and CDR2 FQNEAQ (reference sequence). CDR3 length equals 14 residues. CDR3 loop: CASSPHRGRGEQYF. The CDR3 region has the DNA TGTGCCAGCAGCCCTCACAGGGGGCGAGGGGAGCAGTACTTC. The whole variable domain, filled in from reference TRBV7-9 and TRBJ2-7, reads DTGVSQNPRHKITKRGQNVTFRCDPISEHNRLYWYRQTLGQGPEFLTYFQNEAQLEKSRLLSDRFSAERPKGSFSTLEIQRTEQGDSAMYLCASSPHRGRGEQYFGPGTRLTVT.

This sequence joins TRBV19 and TRBJ2-2; D possibly corresponds to TRBD2 (5 bases). Deletions cut 10 bases from V and 6 bases from J, with 15 bases between. Germline V gene data show CDR1 as LNHDA and CDR2 as SQIVND (reference sequence). The length of the CDR3 is 13 residues. The CDR3 nucleotides are TGTGCCACCGCCCGGGGAGTGGCCGGGGAGCTGTTTTTT. This sequence encodes CATARGVAGELFF.

The gene calls are TRBV7-3 and TRBJ1-1, with D perhaps TRBD1 (5 bases). Trimming removed 5 bases at V and 5 bases at J, with 15 bases between. The CDR3 is made up of 14 amino acids. Germline V gives CDR1 SGHTA, CDR2 FQGTGA. CDR3 loop: CASSNEGFRTEAFF. CDR3 sequence (DNA): TGTGCCAGCAGCAATGAGGGGTTTAGGACTGAAGCTTTCTTT.

The chain couples TRBV19 to TRBJ1-3; 7 nucleotides align to TRBD1. The CDR3 loop spans 17 amino acids. Germline V gives CDR1 LNHDA, CDR2 SQIVND (reference sequence). Unmatched junction bases numbered 9, after V lost 4 bases and J lost 0 bases. The CDR3 DNA reads as TGTGCCAGTAGTAATTCCGGGACAGAGCTCTCTGGAAACACCATATATTTT. Translation gives CASSNSGTELSGNTIYF.